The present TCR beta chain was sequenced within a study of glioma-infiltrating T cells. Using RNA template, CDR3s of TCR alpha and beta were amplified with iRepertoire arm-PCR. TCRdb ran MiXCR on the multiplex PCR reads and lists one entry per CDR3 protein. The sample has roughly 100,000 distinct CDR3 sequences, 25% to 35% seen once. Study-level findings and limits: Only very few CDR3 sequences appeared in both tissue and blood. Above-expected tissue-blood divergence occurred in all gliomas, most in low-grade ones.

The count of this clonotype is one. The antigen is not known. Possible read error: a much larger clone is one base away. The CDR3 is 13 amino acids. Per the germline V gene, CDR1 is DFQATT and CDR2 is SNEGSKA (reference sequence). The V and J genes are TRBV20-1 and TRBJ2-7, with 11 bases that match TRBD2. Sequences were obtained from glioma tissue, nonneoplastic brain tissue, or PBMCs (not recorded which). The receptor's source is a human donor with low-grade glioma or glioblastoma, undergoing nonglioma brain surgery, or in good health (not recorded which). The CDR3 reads CSARGTSGYERYF. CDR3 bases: TGCAGTGCTAGAGGGACTAGCGGGTACGAGCGGTACTTC.